The rows below give T cell receptor beta chains drawn from one sample of a study of CD8 T cells in ankylosing spondylitis. From the 5' RACE reads, TCRdb called clonotypes with MiXCR, one entry per CDR3 protein. Among more than 400,000 distinct CDR3 sequences listed, about 5.2% were seen once. The sequencing input was blood, either unsorted or a sorted T cell fraction (not recorded which). The receptors were gathered from a male donor with ankylosing spondylitis. CDR3s leave out the opening cysteine and the closing phenylalanine or tryptophan.

v_call,cdr3_aa
TRBV20-1,SATPGQGRPLAKNIQY
TRBV5-1,ASSSELRNTEAF
TRBV12-3/TRBV12-4,ASSLESSWEQY
TRBV20-1,SARRGRKDTQY
TRBV10-1,ASSRGRNENIQY
TRBV6-5,ASSFGGQGLNTEAF
TRBV4-1,ASSQPWGGQNEQF
TRBV29-1,SVRQNTEAF
TRBV28,ASSFSEGDEQF
TRBV20-1,SAYRVDEKLF
TRBV5-1,ASSSWDPTDTQY
TRBV30,AFSSGTGDSPLH
TRBV24-1,ATGNRLTDTQY
TRBV5-1,ASSLEGDRATDTQY
TRBV4-2,ASSQEPALNTEAF
TRBV29-1,SVKDRSGDTGELF
TRBV20-1,SAPRWGGGADGRYNEQF
TRBV4-3,ASSQERDRSSYEQY
TRBV20-1,SATIVGPQETQY
TRBV7-2,ASSLTGRDIQY
TRBV7-2,ASSVSGTSENEQF
TRBV12-3/TRBV12-4,ASRLAWGLINEQF
TRBV12-3/TRBV12-4,ASSLIQGFDTQY
TRBV7-2,ASSVSGGAYTGELF
TRBV5-1,ASSLGEQGRQY
TRBV7-2,ASSLNHFGLKY
TRBV7-9,ASSLGTPQPQH
TRBV6-2/TRBV6-3,ASSGDRVAEAF
TRBV10-3,AIGGGTSGSHNEQF
TRBV20-1,SAIGGGENSPLH
TRBV12-3/TRBV12-4,ASSGQANTGELF
TRBV4-1,ASSQEGAETQY
TRBV28,ASSPRGAGTDTQY
TRBV12-3/TRBV12-4,ASSPGVAGANVLT
TRBV29-1,SVDGRARGTDTQY
TRBV7-2,ASSLYASAANQPQH
TRBV5-1,ASSFGTEGFNGYT
TRBV3-1,ASSQFDGMNTEAF
TRBV20-1,SATAFLNYGYT
TRBV14,ASSQVRIGYGYT
TRBV12-3/TRBV12-4,ASSLASITDTQY
TRBV5-1,ASSLGPGSGYEQY
TRBV10-3,AISERGDRGPGGYT
TRBV5-1,ASSQRDRWSTDTQY